Sequencing of this T cell receptor (beta chain) was carried out in a study of B cell selection in AIRE deficiency. About this clone itself: Its antigen is unknown.

Conventional CD4 T cells were sorted as CD4+CD127+ cells. This CDR3 contains 16 residues. Germline CDR1 and CDR2: LGHNA and YNFKEQ. The V gene lost 3 bases and the J gene lost 0 bases, with 12 bases spanning the gap. Sequencing used immunoSEQ multiplex PCR; TCRdb keeps in-frame clones, though not all of them. Of about 27,000 clones in the sample, about 95% are singletons; the top ten hold roughly 0.26%. Study-wide results and limits: Shared Treg sequences were biased toward short CDR3s with few non-templated nucleotide insertions.

The TCR originated in a human donor in good health. The rearrangement links TRBV4-2 to TRBJ1-3; D not resolved. The specimen was CD4+CD127+ conventional T cells sorted from PBMCs. The CDR3 region is CASSQVRTLSGNTIYF. Written as DNA, the CDR3 is TGTGCCAGCAGCCAGGTCAGGACCCTCTCTGGAAACACCATATATTTT.